Described below is a single TCR beta chain sequence and its context. This clonotype was detected a few times. Its specific antigen is unknown. Base quality data are lacking; no much larger clone is found one base away. Ficoll-Paque density gradient centrifugation was the method used to isolate PBMCs. TCRdb lists the instrument as Illumina NovaSeq 6000. cDNA libraries for TCRalpha and TCRbeta were prepared by 5'RACE using constant-segment primers, with sample barcodes and unique molecular identifiers added. RNA was extracted from every sample with Trizol reagent. Amplification of the libraries took two PCR steps, and the second step added a second sample barcode plus Illumina TruSeq adapters. The libraries were sequenced on an Illumina NovaSeq using 2 x 150 bp paired-end reads. As for the authors' bioinformatics: Demultiplexing of reads and collapsing into UMI-guided consensus sequences were performed with migec v1.2.7. Using mixcr v2.1.11, the UMI consensuses were aligned to TRA and TRB V and J templates and assembled into clonotypes. Expanded or contracted clonotypes were those called significant by both edgeR and NoisET, with noise models trained on biological replicates. For edgeR calls, the cutoffs were a false discovery rate-adjusted p below 0.01 and a log2 fold-change threshold of 1. As an exploratory analysis of dynamics, max-normalized trajectories of the 1000 most abundant clonotypes were examined with PCA combined with hierarchical clustering. Each responding clone was given a CD4 or CD8 phenotype based on the CD4+ and CD8+ repertoires, which had been sequenced separately. TCRdb reprocessing: public reads trimmed at Q25 with fastp, clones called with MiXCR, in-frame beta chains kept. Every CDR3 protein is listed once, alongside the most common genes and DNA of its rows. The V and J calls reflect TCRdb's pipeline rather than the authors' work. The sample data list about 610,000 distinct CDR3 sequences, and roughly a sixth of these were observed just once. The ten largest clonotypes hold 8.1% of the sample.

This record comes from a study of T-cell memory formation after mild COVID-19 (dated by TCRdb to the early 2020s). In the study overall: Most TCR sequence clusters were specific to one of the two donors. Longitudinal TCRalpha and TCRbeta repertoire sequencing tracked T-cell clones expanding and contracting after mild COVID-19 in two donors. The cohort comprised two young, previously healthy adult volunteers, one female and one male. Broader findings and caveats from the paper: The study covered only a couple of mild cases, and larger cohorts including severe cases with pre-infection samples were considered necessary. Contracting CD4+ clones turned up mainly in the CM and EM memory subsets, whereas EMRA was where CD8+ clones were enriched. Clones that contracted from day 15 to 85 showed balanced CD4/CD8 phenotypes, whereas a second wave of clones that expanded from day 15 to 37 leaned towards CD4+. The detection of some responding clones in pre-infection memory suggests that pre-existing cross-reactive memory T cells joined the SARS-CoV-2 response. SARS-CoV-2 specificity was not confirmed for the second-wave clones peaking on day 37.

After removal of 5 bases from V and 3 bases from J, the junction retains 7 bases not matched to a gene. The CDR3, cysteine through phenylalanine, is 15 amino acids long. Of all the DNA, just the CDR3 is kept, 45 bases in frame from base 1. The chain couples TRBV12-3 or TRBV12-4 to TRBJ2-3; TRBD1 matches 8 bases in the middle. Source material: PBMCs or a T cell subset sorted from them (not recorded which). This TCR was sampled from an adult woman who had mild COVID-19 (a few samples of this study predate the infection). The sample titles of this study are shuffled in the database, so cell type and time point are left out; the donor was told from shared clones. The CDR3 protein sequence reads: CASSMDRVGTDTQYF. The base sequence is TGTGCCAGCAGTATGGACAGGGTTGGGACAGATACGCAGTATTTT.